This T cell receptor (beta chain) was sequenced during a study of Graves' ophthalmopathy and Graves' hyperthyroidism. This clonotype turned up a few times. Amplification of TCR beta CDR3 regions used RNA transcripts. The workflow started with a first-round RT-PCR run with HTBI primers and then moved on to a second-round multiplex PCR. TCRdb re-called the multiplex PCR reads with MiXCR, one entry per CDR3 protein. The sample records approximately 700,000 distinct CDR3 sequences, 35% to 45% being singletons. Moderate-to-severe activity, with CAS ≥3, NOSPECS ≥4 and duration under 3 months, characterized the donors with ophthalmopathy. It was from 8 to 10 ml of fresh peripheral blood that the PBMCs came. V shed 1 base and J shed 7 bases, with 16 bases lying between them. The CDR3 totals 15 residues. Germline CDR1 is SEHNR and CDR2 is FQNEAQ (reference sequence).

The TCR comes from an adult man with Graves' ophthalmopathy. The chain joins TRBV7-9 to TRBJ1-2; D may be TRBD1 (6 bases). Sequenced material: peripheral blood. CDR3 nucleotides: TGTGCCAGCAGCTTAGTTCAATTGCCAGGGGTTGGCTACACCTTC. Protein sequence: CASSLVQLPGVGYTF.